The clone carrying this T cell receptor beta chain was detected only once. Its target is unknown. These data are taken from a study of T cell responses to AZD1222 COVID-19 vaccine. Points from the study as a whole: Clonal diversity was possibly underestimated; the donors were predominantly white British and more often female. Along spike, vaccine-associated CD4 TCRs were found throughout, with dominance at 160-218 and 743-854. Recipients of two AZD1222 doses showed rising Spike-specific TCR breadth and depth.

Assay used: immunoSEQ multiplex PCR; TCRdb lists only in-frame clones, some missing. The profile shows tens of thousands of clones, around nine tenths of them singletons. There are 13 residues in the CDR3. Germline assignment: CDR1 LNHDA and CDR2 SQIVND (reference sequence). After removal of 9 bases from V and 4 bases from J, the junction contained 5 bases not matched to a gene. This receptor was identified in an adult who received the MenACWY meningococcal vaccine as a control. This chain connects TRBV19 to TRBJ1-4; 7 bases agree with TRBD1. The sample in question was peripheral blood, obtained 28 days after the second dose of the MenACWY control vaccine. The CDR3 reads CASGQVRNEKLFF. The CDR3 DNA reads TGTGCCAGCGGACAGGTCCGTAATGAAAAACTGTTTTTT.